The next 29 T cell receptor beta chains were all read from a single sample in a study of regulatory T cells in long-lasting Graves disease. Sequencing libraries for TCR beta were prepared with iRepertoire HTBI primers and Arm-PCR of CDR3 regions. MiXCR, applied by TCRdb to the multiplex PCR reads, yields one record per CDR3 protein. The sample carries roughly 430,000 distinct CDR3 sequences, 21% recorded once. Specified time point: persistent/refractory GD, antithyroid drugs over 5 years with positive TRAb. Extracted RNA from PBMCs served as the source of the TCR library. Source: peripheral blood mononuclear cells (PBMCs), taken when the disease was refractory, from a patient treated with antithyroid drugs. The receptor source for this set is a female donor with Graves disease.

This sequence joins TRBV27 and TRBJ1-6; no reliable D call. This CDR3 region has 16 residues. Trimming took 4 bases from V and 9 from J, leaving 19 bases between them. From germline, CDR1 is MNHEY and CDR2 SMNVEV (reference sequence). CDR3 sequence: CASSSPPVSSSSPLHF. The CDR3 DNA reads as TGTGCCAGCAGTTCCCCTCCGGTATCCTCTAGTTCACCCCTCCACTTT.

The rearrangement links TRBV5-6 to TRBJ1-2, with D tentatively TRBD1 (6 bases). Germline values: CDR1 SGHDT, CDR2 YYEEEE. V was clipped by 7 bases and J by 0 bases, with 16 bases between them. CDR3 length: 15 amino acids. The chain's CDR3 is CASASGGQANYGYTF. The CDR3 region has the DNA TGTGCCAGCGCCTCGGGGGGGCAGGCTAACTATGGCTACACCTTC.

This clonotype came up a few times. V is TRBV9 and J is TRBJ2-5; the match to TRBD1 covers 9 bases. Trimming cost V 4 bases and J 1 base; bases outside gene matches: 8. Germline V gene sequence: CDR1 SGDLS, CDR2 YYNGEE. The CDR3 totals 16 residues. CDR3 bases: TGTGCCAGCAGCTTCCAACCGACAGGGGGCCAAGAGACCCAGTACTTC. It is translated as CASSFQPTGGQETQYF.

The rearrangement joins TRBV15 to TRBJ1-2; 7 bases map to TRBD1. The CDR3 sequence is 14 residues long. V was clipped by 4 bases and J by 4 bases; unmatched bases: 6. The germline V gene has CDR1 LNHNV and CDR2 YYDKDF (reference sequence). The CDR3: CATSNYGTVYGYTF. The CDR3 nucleotides are TGTGCCACCAGCAATTATGGGACAGTCTATGGCTACACCTTC. The whole variable domain, filled in from reference TRBV15 and TRBJ1-2, reads DAMVIQNPRYQVTQFGKPVTLSCSQTLNHNVMYWYQQKSSQAPKLLFHYYDKDFNNEADTPDNFQSRRPNTSFCFLDIRSPGLGDTAMYLCATSNYGTVYGYTFGSGTRLTVV.

The chain is built from TRBV7-2 and TRBJ2-3; 8 bases fit TRBD2. The trim removed 3 bases at V and 4 bases at J, leaving 12 bases unmatched. The CDR3 is made up of 17 amino acids. The germline V gene has CDR1 SGHTA and CDR2 FQGNSA. The CDR3: CASSFYRLAYSADTQYF. The CDR3 DNA sequence: TGTGCCAGCAGCTTTTATCGACTAGCGTATTCCGCAGATACGCAGTATTTT.

This clonotype was detected only a few times. The gene calls are TRBV9 and TRBJ1-6; D is unclear. CDR3 size: 15 residues. Germline CDR1 is SGDLS and CDR2 is YYNGEE. Trimming pared 3 bases from V and 9 bases from J, leaving 16 bases between. CDR3 sequence: CASSGSPEAGSPLHF. As DNA, the CDR3 is TGTGCCAGCAGCGGGAGCCCAGAGGCTGGTTCACCCCTCCACTTT. Full variable domain (rest looked up from reference TRBV9 and TRBJ1-6): DSGVTQTPKHLITATGQRVTLRCSPRSGDLSVYWYQQSLDQGLQFLIQYYNGEERAKGNILERFSAQQFPDLHSELNLSSLELGDSALYFCASSGSPEAGSPLHFGNGTRLTVT.

This rearrangement joins TRBV7-3 to TRBJ2-3; weak D call: TRBD2 (5 bases). The V gene's germline CDR1 is SGHTA and CDR2 FQGTGA. CDR3 length: 14 amino acids. V lost 8 bases, J lost 0 bases, and 12 bases lay in between. CDR3 in amino acids: CASSTGVSTDTQYF. The CDR3 DNA is TGTGCCAGCTCCACCGGGGTCAGCACAGATACGCAGTATTTT.

This clonotype occurred a few times. V is TRBV4-1 and J is TRBJ1-4, with D hard to call. Trimming cost V 3 bases and J 3 bases, with 14 bases left between them. The CDR3 covers 16 residues. CDR1 and CDR2 (germline): MGHRA, YSYEKL. In DNA, the CDR3 is TGCGCCAGCAGCCAGACATCGAGGATTCCTAATGAAAAACTGTTTTTT. Encoded protein: CASSQTSRIPNEKLFF.

This clonotype was observed at least ten times. This CDR3 is CSARDRPANTGELFF. DNA of the CDR3: TGCAGTGCTAGAGATCGACCGGCGAACACCGGGGAGCTGTTTTTT. V usage is TRBV20-1 and J usage is TRBJ2-2; D is uncertain. This CDR3 is 15 amino acids long. The V and J ends lost 0 bases and 0 bases respectively, with 8 bases between them. The germline V gene encodes CDR1 DFQATT and CDR2 SNEGSKA (reference sequence).

The CDR3 DNA follows: TGCGCCAGCAGCCAAGGACAGGGCCCAACTAATGAAAAACTGTTTTTT. Translating it yields CASSQGQGPTNEKLFF. The V and J genes are TRBV4-1 and TRBJ1-4; 7 nucleotides match TRBD1. This CDR3 comprises 16 residues. The V gene end was trimmed by 1 base and the J gene end by 0 bases; junction bases not matched to a gene: 2. The V gene's germline CDR1 is MGHRA and CDR2 YSYEKL.

This clonotype was counted ten times or more. CDR3 in DNA: TGTGCCAGCCCGGACAGCCACACCGGGGAGCTGTTTTTT. Protein product: CASPDSHTGELFF. The chain uses TRBV6-1 and TRBJ2-2, with D perhaps TRBD1 (6 bases). The CDR3 loop spans 13 amino acids. V was shortened by 8 bases and J by 3 bases, with 10 bases between the two germline ends. The germline V gene has CDR1 MNHNS and CDR2 SASEGT.

This clonotype was found many times. The CDR3 sequence is CASRKEAGGEQYF. The CDR3 nucleotides are TGTGCCAGCAGAAAAGAAGCGGGAGGCGAGCAGTACTTC. This rearrangement joins TRBV28 to TRBJ2-7; the match to TRBD2 covers 9 bases. Germline V CDR1 and CDR2: MDHEN, SYDVKM. The CDR3 extends over 13 amino acids. V lost 6 bases to trimming and J lost 6 bases; unmatched junction nucleotides: 6.

The V gene is TRBV20-1, the J gene TRBJ2-7, with 12 positions matching TRBD2. CDR1 DFQATT and CDR2 SNEGSKA come from the germline V gene (reference sequence). V gave up 6 bases and J gave up 3 bases; unmatched junction bases: 6. The CDR3 is 14 residues long. The DNA for the CDR3 is TGCAGTGCGCTTCCTAGCGGGAGGGACTACGAGCAGTACTTC. Amino acid sequence: CSALPSGRDYEQYF.

The table lists this clonotype with a few counts. The chain employs TRBV5-6 and TRBJ1-4; D is unclear. The CDR3 spans 15 residues. Germline V gives CDR1 SGHDT, CDR2 YYEEEE. Trimming left V 3 bases short and J 5 bases short, with 14 bases between. CDR3 residues: CASSSPLFGNEKLFF. As DNA, the CDR3 is TGTGCCAGCAGCTCACCCCTATTTGGGAATGAAAAACTGTTTTTT.

This sequence joins TRBV3-1 and TRBJ2-1, with 8 positions matching TRBD2. CDR3 length: 16 residues. Germline CDR1 and CDR2: LGHDT and YNNKEL (reference sequence). V shed 4 bases, J shed 4 bases, and the junction held 9 bases outside the gene matches. The CDR3 here is CASSLRGAGGYNEQFF. CDR3 DNA: TGTGCCAGCAGCCTCCGTGGTGCGGGGGGATACAATGAGCAGTTCTTC.

Comments on this clonotype: Germline is not matched at one junction end, which may reflect a read error. This sequence joins TRBV19 and TRBJ1-1; D might be TRBD1 (6 bases). Germline loops: CDR1 LNHDA, CDR2 SQIVND (reference sequence). This CDR3 region has 16 residues. The CDR3 DNA follows: TGTGTCAGTAGGGAGGGGGTCGGGGAAATGAACACTGAAGCTTTCTTT. This codes for CVSREGVGEMNTEAFF.

The chain joins TRBV24-1 to TRBJ2-3; tentatively, D is TRBD1 (6 bases). Looked up from germline, CDR1 is KGHDR and CDR2 is SFDVKD. This CDR3 is built from 15 residues. V was pared by 3 bases and J by 2 bases, with 11 bases between. The CDR3 reads CATSDTDRHTDTQYF. CDR3 sequence (DNA): TGTGCCACCAGTGATACCGACAGGCACACAGATACGCAGTATTTT.

This clonotype has only a few counts. This chain joins TRBV7-8 and TRBJ1-5; 7 bases are a match to TRBD1. Germline V gene sequence: CDR1 SGHVS, CDR2 FQNEAQ. The CDR3 length is 15 residues. V dropped 4 bases and J dropped 6; count of bases not matched to a gene: 9. This CDR3 is CASSSEGGESQPQHF. Here the CDR3 DNA reads TGTGCCAGCAGCTCCGAAGGGGGCGAATCTCAGCCCCAGCATTTT.

J is TRBJ2-3 and V is TRBV14, with 7 nucleotides matching TRBD1. With V trimmed by 3 bases and J by 4 bases, 10 bases remained unmatched. CDR3 length: 16 residues. Germline V CDR1 and CDR2: SGHDN, FVKESK. CDR3 coding DNA: TGTGCCAGCAGCCATAGCGACAGGGTCGTCCCAGATACGCAGTATTTT. Translation gives CASSHSDRVVPDTQYF.

This sequence joins TRBV6-2 or TRBV6-3 and TRBJ2-1; 13 positions match TRBD2. Trimming took 10 bases from V and 7 from J; bases not matched to a gene: 7. The CDR3 covers 14 residues. Germline CDR1 MNHEY, CDR2 SVGEGT. CDR3 residues: CANSGTSGTNEQFF. The DNA of the CDR3 is TGTGCCAACTCCGGGACTAGCGGGACGAATGAGCAGTTCTTC.

Many counts were recorded for this clonotype. The V gene is TRBV29-1, the J gene TRBJ2-5; tentatively, D is TRBD1 (5 bases). V was trimmed by 6 bases and J by 7 bases, leaving 9 bases between them. The germline gives CDR1 SQVTM, CDR2 ANQGSEA. The CDR3 runs 10 residues. For the CDR3, the DNA is TGCAGCGTAGGGGTGTGGACCCAGTACTTC. Protein product: CSVGVWTQYF. Full variable domain (remainder filled in from reference TRBV29-1 and TRBJ2-5): SAVISQKPSRDICQRGTSLTIQCQVDSQVTMMFWYRQQPGQSLTLIATANQGSEATYESGFVIDKFPISRPNLTFSTLTVSNMSPEDSSIYLCSVGVWTQYFGPGTRLLVL.

There are many counts of this clonotype. The rearrangement joins TRBV10-3 to TRBJ2-5; D unclear. CDR3 length: 11 amino acids. CDR1 ENHRY and CDR2 SYGVKD come from the germline V gene. Trimming shortened V by 7 bases and J by 4 bases, and 7 bases separated the two germline ends. CDR3 loop: CAITNGETQYF. The CDR3 DNA reads TGTGCCATCACTAACGGAGAGACCCAGTACTTC.

This clonotype appeared a few times. The chain has TRBV15 and TRBJ1-4; D uncertain. V was pared by 1 base and J by 7 bases, with 7 bases between. The CDR3 is 13 amino acids. In germline, CDR1 is LNHNV, CDR2 YYDKDF (reference sequence). CDR3 bases: TGTGCCACCAGCAGAGTCCCAGGTGAAAAACTGTTTTTT. The encoded protein is CATSRVPGEKLFF.

The chain links TRBV27 to TRBJ2-1, with 12 bases that match TRBD2. This CDR3 comprises 16 residues. V lost 3 bases to trimming and J lost 3 bases; unmatched junction nucleotides: 3. CDR1 and CDR2 (germline): MNHEY, SMNVEV (reference sequence). CDR3 sequence reads: CASSFTSGGFYNEQFF. The CDR3 DNA sequence: TGTGCCAGCAGTTTCACTAGCGGGGGGTTCTACAATGAGCAGTTCTTC.

There are a few counts of this clonotype. The chain has TRBV19 and TRBJ2-4; D uncertain. CDR3 size: 14 residues. V was trimmed by 5 bases and J by 7 bases, leaving 15 bases between them. Per germline, CDR1 LNHDA and CDR2 SQIVND (reference sequence). In DNA form, the CDR3 reads TGTGCCAGTAGTCAGCGTTTGGGAAGTAACATTCAGTACTTC. Amino acid sequence: CASSQRLGSNIQYF.

The chain is built from TRBV6-9 and TRBJ2-2, with 7 nucleotides matching TRBD2. The CDR3 is 16 residues long. V shed 4 bases, J shed 2 bases, and the junction held 7 bases outside the gene matches. From germline, CDR1 is MNHGY and CDR2 SVAAGI. The DNA for the CDR3 is TGTGCCAGCAGTTTGGGAGGGGCCCGAAACACCGGGGAGCTGTTTTTT. Translating gives CASSLGGARNTGELFF.

This clonotype was observed many times. The chain employs TRBV2 and TRBJ1-4; weak D call: TRBD1 (6 bases). Germline loops: CDR1 SNHLY, CDR2 FYNNEI. This CDR3 contains 16 residues. With 5 bases removed from V and 3 bases from J, the gap between germline ends came to 16 bases. CDR3 amino acids: CASSRQGGVANEKLFF. The CDR3 coding sequence is TGTGCCAGCAGTCGACAAGGGGGGGTGGCTAATGAAAAACTGTTTTTT.

This clonotype was seen ten or more times. V and J are TRBV2 and TRBJ1-2; D is possibly TRBD1 (5 bases). The germline V and J ends were trimmed by 4 bases and 3 bases, with 6 bases remaining between them. This CDR3 is 12 amino acids long. Germline CDR1 SNHLY, CDR2 FYNNEI. The CDR3 here is CASSVQDYGYTF. CDR3 in DNA: TGTGCCAGCAGTGTACAGGACTATGGCTACACCTTC.

The chain recombines TRBV28 with TRBJ2-3; either TRBD1 or TRBD2 may supply D (5 bases each). The germline V gene has CDR1 MDHEN and CDR2 SYDVKM. V was pared by 2 bases and J by 3 bases, with 15 bases between. The CDR3 totals 16 residues. The CDR3 bases are TGTGCCAGCAGTTTAAACGGGACCCCCTTAACAGATACGCAGTATTTT. Translated: CASSLNGTPLTDTQYF.